What follows is one TCR beta chain and its context. The data belong to a study of blood T cell repertoires in COVID-19. Trimming left V 5 bases short and J 3 bases short, with 14 bases between. The CDR3 has 14 residues. Per the germline V gene, CDR1 is LNHDA and CDR2 is SQIVND (reference sequence). TCRdb's table, derived via immunoSEQ multiplex PCR, lists solely in-frame clones and lacks some. Among 200,000 or so clones listed, 80% to 90% were seen once. This chain links TRBV19 with TRBJ2-7; D is ambiguous. This receptor was obtained from a woman aged 40 to 49 with acute COVID-19. The sample taken for sequencing was PBMCs or T cells enriched from blood (not recorded which). The CDR3 sequence: CASSVRHGVYEQYF. CDR3 coding DNA: TGTGCCAGTAGTGTCCGTCACGGAGTCTACGAGCAGTACTTC. The whole variable domain, filled in from reference TRBV19 and TRBJ2-7, reads DGGITQSPKYLFRKEGQNVTLSCEQNLNHDAMYWYRQDPGQGLRLIYYSQIVNDFQKGDIAEGYSVSREKKESFPLTVTSAQKNPTAFYLCASSVRHGVYEQYFGPGTRLTVT.